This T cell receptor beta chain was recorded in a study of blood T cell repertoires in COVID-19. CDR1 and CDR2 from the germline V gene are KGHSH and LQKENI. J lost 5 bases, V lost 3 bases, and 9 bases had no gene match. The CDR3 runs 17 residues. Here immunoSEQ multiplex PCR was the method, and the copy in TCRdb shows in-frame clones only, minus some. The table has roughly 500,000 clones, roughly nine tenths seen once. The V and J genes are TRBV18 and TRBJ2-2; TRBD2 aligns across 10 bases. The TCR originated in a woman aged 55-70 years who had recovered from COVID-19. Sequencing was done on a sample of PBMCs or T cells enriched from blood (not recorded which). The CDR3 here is CASSPYASGGRTGELFF. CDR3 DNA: TGTGCCAGCTCACCTTACGCTAGCGGGGGACGGACCGGGGAGCTGTTTTTT.